These T cell receptor beta chains were read from a single sample in a study of identifying expanded T cells in peripheral blood. Produced via immunoSEQ multiplex PCR; TCRdb's table is partial and in-frame only. The sample comprises roughly 90,000 clones, 85% of which are singletons, and around 4% rests with the top ten. The sample consisted of blood. The source of these receptors is a person aged 18-70 years in good health. Each CDR3 is given with its conserved first and last residue. The D gene is left open where the match is weak. A clone size is listed for some rows: how often the clone was seen (once, few, many), or a class if it is expanded.

v_call	d_call	clone_size	j_call	cdr3_aa	cdr3_nt
TRBV18	-	few	TRBJ1-5	CASSPSGSVSNQPQHF	TGTGCCAGCTCACCATCCGGTAGCGTTAGCAATCAGCCCCAGCATTTT
TRBV19	-	-	TRBJ2-1	CASSIGGTRDEQFF	TGTGCCAGTAGTATAGGAGGGACCAGAGATGAGCAGTTCTTC
TRBV27	-	-	TRBJ2-2	CATYSGHPNTGELFF	TGTGCCACCTATTCGGGACATCCGAACACCGGGGAGCTGTTTTTT
TRBV27	-	-	TRBJ2-7	CASSPQTGLPSYEQYF	TGTGCCAGCAGCCCCCAGACAGGCCTACCCTCCTACGAGCAGTACTTC
TRBV7-9	TRBD1	few	TRBJ1-4	CASSPAGTGFEKLFF	TGTGCCAGCAGTCCCGCCGGGACAGGGTTTGAAAAACTGTTTTTT
TRBV7-9	-	-	TRBJ1-2	CASSLKVLGPLYRAGYTF	TGTGCCAGCAGCTTGAAAGTGCTTGGGCCATTATATAGGGCCGGCTACACCTTC
TRBV6-6	TRBD1	-	TRBJ2-3	CASIRTGATDTQYF	TGTGCCAGCATCAGGACAGGGGCCACAGATACGCAGTATTTT
TRBV7-8	-	-	TRBJ2-2	CASSRLPRGSTGELFF	TGTGCCAGCAGCCGACTCCCTAGGGGGTCCACCGGGGAGCTGTTTTTT
TRBV4-1	TRBD2	-	TRBJ2-5	CASSQAPGREQETQYF	TGCGCCAGCAGCCAAGCCCCGGGGCGGGAGCAAGAGACCCAGTACTTC
TRBV29-1	-	-	TRBJ1-1	CSVEDTAAEAFF	TGCAGCGTTGAAGATACGGCGGCTGAAGCTTTCTTT
TRBV18	TRBD1	-	TRBJ2-3	CASSPLGDRERTDTQYF	TGTGCCAGCTCACCGCTCGGGGACAGGGAGCGGACAGATACGCAGTATTTT
TRBV11-3	-	-	TRBJ1-1	CASSSQGYSEAFF	TGTGCCAGCAGCTCCCAGGGGTACTCTGAAGCTTTCTTT
TRBV19	-	-	TRBJ2-2	CATSGQLKNTGELFF	TGTGCCACCTCAGGACAGCTGAAGAACACCGGGGAGCTGTTTTTT
TRBV2	-	-	TRBJ1-5	CASSETRNRNQPQHF	TGTGCCAGCAGTGAAACGAGGAATCGCAATCAGCCCCAGCATTTT
TRBV29-1	-	-	TRBJ1-2	CSVDTGNGGYTF	TGCAGCGTTGATACAGGGAATGGTGGCTACACCTTC
TRBV6-1	-	-	TRBJ1-5	CASRPPKSANQPQHF	TGTGCCAGCAGACCCCCGAAGAGTGCCAATCAGCCCCAGCATTTT
TRBV6-5	-	-	TRBJ1-1	CASRGQVGVAFF	TGTGCCAGCAGGGGACAAGTCGGGGTCGCTTTCTTT
TRBV11-2	-	medium-sized	TRBJ1-1	CASSLARQDPEAFF	TGTGCCAGCAGCTTAGCACGTCAGGACCCTGAAGCTTTCTTT
TRBV2	-	-	TRBJ1-5	CASSSKEVYSNQPQHF	TGTGCCAGCAGTAGTAAGGAGGTCTATAGCAATCAGCCCCAGCATTTT
TRBV7-2	-	-	TRBJ1-6	CASSYNSPLHF	TGTGCCAGCAGTTATAATTCACCCCTCCACTTT
TRBV6-1	-	once	TRBJ1-5	CASSSTGGPDQPQHF	TGTGCCAGCAGCTCGACAGGAGGACCTGATCAGCCCCAGCATTTT
TRBV13	TRBD1	-	TRBJ2-7	CASSLPGTGPYEQYF	TGTGCCAGCAGCCTACCCGGGACAGGGCCCTACGAGCAGTACTTC
TRBV5-1	-	-	TRBJ1-4	CASTLGGTTNEKLFF	TGCGCCAGCACCCTGGGGGGGACAACTAATGAAAAACTGTTTTTT